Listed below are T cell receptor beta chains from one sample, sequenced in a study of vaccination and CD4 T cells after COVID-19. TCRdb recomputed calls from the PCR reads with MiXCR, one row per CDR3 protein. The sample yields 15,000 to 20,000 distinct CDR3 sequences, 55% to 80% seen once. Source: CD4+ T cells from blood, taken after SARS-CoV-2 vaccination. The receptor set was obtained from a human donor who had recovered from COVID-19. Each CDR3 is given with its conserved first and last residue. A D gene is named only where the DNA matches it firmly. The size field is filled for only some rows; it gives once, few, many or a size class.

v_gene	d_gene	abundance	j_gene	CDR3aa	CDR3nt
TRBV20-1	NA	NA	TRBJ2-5	CSASTTRETQYF	TGCAGTGCTTCAACGACGCGGGAGACCCAGTACTTC
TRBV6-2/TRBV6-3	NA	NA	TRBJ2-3	CASSRADTQYF	TGTGCCAGCAGCAGGGCAGATACGCAGTATTTT
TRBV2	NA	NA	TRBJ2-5	CAGNRGLQETQYF	TGTGCCGGCAACAGAGGGCTCCAAGAGACCCAGTACTTC
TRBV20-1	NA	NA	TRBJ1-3	CSARADGSGNTIYF	TGCAGTGCTAGGGCCGACGGCTCTGGAAACACCATATATTTT
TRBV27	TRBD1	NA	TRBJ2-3	CASSFDRGDTQYF	TGTGCCAGCAGTTTCGACAGGGGAGATACGCAGTATTTT
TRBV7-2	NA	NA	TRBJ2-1	CASRRASGNEQFF	TGTGCCAGCAGACGGGCCTCCGGGAATGAGCAGTTCTTC
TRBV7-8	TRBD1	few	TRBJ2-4	CASSFADRVAKNIQYF	TGTGCCAGCAGCTTCGCAGACAGGGTAGCCAAAAACATTCAGTACTTC
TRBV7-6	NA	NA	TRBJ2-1	CASSYSPGKREFF	TGTGCCAGCAGCTATTCTCCGGGAAAACGAGAGTTCTTC
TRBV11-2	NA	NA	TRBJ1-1	CASSLAGAREAFF	TGTGCCAGCAGCTTAGCAGGGGCCCGTGAAGCTTTCTTT
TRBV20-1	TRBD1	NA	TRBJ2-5	CSARTDRGTQETQYF	TGCAGTGCTAGAACTGACAGGGGAACCCAAGAGACCCAGTACTTC
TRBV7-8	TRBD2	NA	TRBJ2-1	CASSLAGLAGYNEQFF	TGTGCCAGCAGCTTAGCTGGCCTAGCGGGCTACAATGAGCAGTTCTTC
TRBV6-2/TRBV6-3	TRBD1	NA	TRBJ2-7	CASRTGGEGYEQYF	TGTGCCAGCAGGACAGGGGGCGAGGGCTACGAGCAGTACTTC
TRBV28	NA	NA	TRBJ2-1	CASRIQGGLSSYNEQFF	TGTGCCAGCAGGATACAGGGGGGGTTAAGCTCCTACAATGAGCAGTTCTTC
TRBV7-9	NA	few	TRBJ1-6	CASSLLGNSPLHF	TGTGCCAGCAGCTTATTGGGAAATTCACCCCTCCACTTT
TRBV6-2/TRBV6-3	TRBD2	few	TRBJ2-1	CASSYLAGGGYNEQFF	TGTGCCAGCAGTTACCTAGCGGGCGGGGGTTACAATGAGCAGTTCTTC
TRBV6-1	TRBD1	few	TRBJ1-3	CASSQGQGGNTIYF	TGTGCCAGCTCCCAAGGACAGGGAGGAAACACCATATATTTT
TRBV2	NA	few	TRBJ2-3	CASSEGYSTDTQYF	TGTGCCAGCAGTGAAGGGTATAGCACAGATACGCAGTATTTT
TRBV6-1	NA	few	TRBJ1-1	CASTHLFSAFF	TGTGCCAGCACCCACCTTTTCTCGGCTTTCTTT
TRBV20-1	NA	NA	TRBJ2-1	CSAPAGLLEERLSYNEQFF	TGCAGTGCCCCAGCAGGGTTGTTGGAGGAGCGGTTATCCTACAATGAGCAGTTCTTC
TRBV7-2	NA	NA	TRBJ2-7	CASSSNQGFEQYF	TGTGCCAGCAGCTCCAATCAGGGGTTCGAGCAGTACTTC
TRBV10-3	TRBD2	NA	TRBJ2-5	CAISESAGVETQYF	TGTGCCATCAGTGAGTCTGCGGGAGTCGAGACCCAGTACTTC
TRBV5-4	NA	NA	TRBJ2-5	CASSSSGHTLSQETQYF	TGTGCCAGCAGCTCCTCAGGCCACACCCTCAGTCAAGAGACCCAGTACTTC
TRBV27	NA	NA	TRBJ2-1	CASSLLGRDNEQFF	TGTGCCAGCAGTTTACTAGGAAGGGACAATGAGCAGTTCTTC
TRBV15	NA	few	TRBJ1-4	CATSRLGGATNEKLFF	TGTGCCACCAGCAGGTTGGGGGGAGCAACTAATGAAAAACTGTTTTTT
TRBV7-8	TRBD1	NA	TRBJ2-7	CASSVTGTGVREQYF	TGTGCCAGCAGCGTCACCGGGACAGGGGTGCGGGAGCAGTACTTC
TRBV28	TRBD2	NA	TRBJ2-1	CASSSPGLAFEQFF	TGTGCCAGCAGTTCGCCGGGACTAGCGTTTGAGCAGTTCTTC
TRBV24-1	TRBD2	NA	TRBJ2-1	CATSDGTSGRSYNEQFF	TGTGCCACCAGTGATGGGACTAGCGGGAGGTCCTACAATGAGCAGTTCTTC
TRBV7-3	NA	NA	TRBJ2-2	CASSPQYSGELFF	TGTGCCAGCAGCCCGCAATATTCCGGGGAGCTGTTTTTT
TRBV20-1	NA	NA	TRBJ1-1	CSARRGGSENTEAFF	TGCAGTGCTAGACGGGGTGGCAGTGAGAACACTGAAGCTTTCTTT
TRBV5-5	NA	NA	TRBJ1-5	CASSPISGGNQPQHF	TGTGCCAGCAGCCCCATTTCGGGGGGCAATCAGCCCCAGCATTTT
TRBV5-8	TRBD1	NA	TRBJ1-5	CASSFTGTGDNQPQHF	TGTGCCAGCAGTTTCACCGGGACAGGGGACAATCAGCCCCAGCATTTT
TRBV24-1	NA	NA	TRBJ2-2	CATSDFRGSNTGELFF	TGTGCCACCAGTGATTTCCGGGGCTCGAACACCGGGGAGCTGTTTTTT
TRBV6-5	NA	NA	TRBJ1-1	CASSSPGTEAFF	TGTGCCAGCAGTTCTCCGGGTACTGAAGCTTTCTTT
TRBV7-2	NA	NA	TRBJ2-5	CASSGSQLGETQYF	TGTGCCAGCAGCGGATCACAGTTGGGTGAGACCCAGTACTTC
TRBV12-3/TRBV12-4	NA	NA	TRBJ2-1	CASSLALKPNEQFF	TGTGCCAGCAGTTTAGCTCTAAAACCCAATGAGCAGTTCTTC
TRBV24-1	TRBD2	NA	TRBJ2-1	CATSPRAGGRNEQFF	TGTGCCACCAGTCCGAGAGCGGGAGGAAGAAATGAGCAGTTCTTC
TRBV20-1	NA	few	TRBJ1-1	CSARDPRGNTEAFF	TGCAGTGCTAGAGATCCCAGGGGGAACACTGAAGCTTTCTTT
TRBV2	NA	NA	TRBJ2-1	CASSVEGQRAAYNEQFF	TGTGCCAGCAGTGTGGAGGGACAACGGGCCGCCTACAATGAGCAGTTCTTC
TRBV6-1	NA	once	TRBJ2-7	CASRRGEGDEQYF	TGTGCCAGCAGGAGAGGCGAGGGGGACGAGCAGTACTTC
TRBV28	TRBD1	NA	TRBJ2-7	CASSLGTASSSYGQYF	TGTGCCAGCAGTTTAGGGACAGCCTCAAGCTCCTACGGGCAGTACTTC
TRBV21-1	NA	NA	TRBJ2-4	CASSKGRLASNKNIQYF	TGTGCCAGCAGCAAAGGCCGACTAGCTTCAAACAAAAACATTCAGTACTTC
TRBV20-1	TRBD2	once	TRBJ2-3	CSATPSGGTDTQYF	TGCAGTGCTACCCCTAGCGGGGGCACAGATACGCAGTATTTT
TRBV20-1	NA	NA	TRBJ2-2	CSAMDGRPTGELFF	TGCAGTGCAATGGACGGGAGACCCACCGGGGAGCTGTTTTTT
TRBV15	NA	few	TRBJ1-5	CATSRDQQGRQPQHF	TGTGCCACCAGCAGAGATCAACAGGGACGTCAGCCCCAGCATTTT
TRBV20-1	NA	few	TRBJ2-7	CSARGPTYEQYF	TGCAGTGCGCGTGGGCCTACCTACGAGCAGTACTTC
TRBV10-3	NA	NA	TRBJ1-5	CAISDDGRDQPQHF	TGTGCCATCAGTGACGACGGAAGGGATCAGCCCCAGCATTTT
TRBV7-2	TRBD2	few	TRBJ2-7	CASSDSGRASEQYF	TGTGCCAGCAGCGATAGCGGGAGGGCCTCCGAGCAGTACTTC
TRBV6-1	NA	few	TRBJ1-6	CASSLNVGSPLHF	TGTGCCAGCAGCCTAAACGTGGGTTCACCCCTCCACTTT
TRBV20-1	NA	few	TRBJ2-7	CSARDPQAGYEQYF	TGCAGTGCTAGAGATCCCCAGGCTGGCTACGAGCAGTACTTC
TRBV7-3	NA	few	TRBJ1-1	CASSQAGTSNTEAFF	TGTGCCAGCAGCCAAGCCGGGACAAGCAACACTGAAGCTTTCTTT
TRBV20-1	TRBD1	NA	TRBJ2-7	CSASPGTVSTYEQYF	TGCAGTGCTAGCCCCGGGACAGTATCAACCTACGAGCAGTACTTC
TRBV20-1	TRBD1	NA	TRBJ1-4	CSATSGGNEKLFF	TGCAGTGCTACTTCAGGGGGTAATGAAAAACTGTTTTTT
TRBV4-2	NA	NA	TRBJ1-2	CASSQAGQNYGYTF	TGTGCCAGCAGCCAAGCGGGGCAGAACTATGGCTACACCTTC
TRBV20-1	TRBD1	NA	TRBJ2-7	CRGQARDSYEQYF	TGCAGAGGACAGGCAAGGGACTCCTACGAGCAGTACTTC